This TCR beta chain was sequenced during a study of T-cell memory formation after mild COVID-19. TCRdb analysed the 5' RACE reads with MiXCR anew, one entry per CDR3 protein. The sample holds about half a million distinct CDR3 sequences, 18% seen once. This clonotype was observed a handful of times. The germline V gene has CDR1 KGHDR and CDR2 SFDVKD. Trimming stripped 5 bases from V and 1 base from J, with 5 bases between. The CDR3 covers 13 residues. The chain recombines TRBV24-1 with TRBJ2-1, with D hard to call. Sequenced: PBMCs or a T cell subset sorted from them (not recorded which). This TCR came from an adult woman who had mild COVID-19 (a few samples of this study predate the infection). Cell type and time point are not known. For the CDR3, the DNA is TGTGCCACCAGTGGGCAGTCCTACAATGAGCAGTTCTTC. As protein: CATSGQSYNEQFF.